This T cell receptor (beta chain) was found in a study of T cell repertoires in cytomegalovirus infection. Study information: It was the public TCR beta signatures that indicated both CMV infection and matching HLA type. Study-level results: Carriers of CMV and the relevant HLA type were discriminated by public TCR beta frequency. HLA-C-restricted TCR beta clonotypes specific for CMV led the ex vivo response.

Concerning this clonotype itself: Its specificity is unknown.

With 5 bases removed from V and 6 bases from J, the gap between germline ends came to 14 bases. The CDR3 length is 13 residues. In germline, CDR1 is MNHEY, CDR2 SMNVEV (reference sequence). TCRdb ran MiXCR on the reads and lists one entry per CDR3 protein. The sample carries about 130,000 distinct CDR3 sequences, roughly 8.2% recorded once. The origin of this receptor is a human donor in good health (CMV status not recorded). Some clones in this sample may be carry-over from other donors' samples. Material: PBMCs. The chain uses TRBV27 and TRBJ2-7; D is uncertain. CDR3 bases: TGTGCCAGCAGTCTTGGACCTAGGGCCGAGCAGTACTTC. Its protein product is CASSLGPRAEQYF.